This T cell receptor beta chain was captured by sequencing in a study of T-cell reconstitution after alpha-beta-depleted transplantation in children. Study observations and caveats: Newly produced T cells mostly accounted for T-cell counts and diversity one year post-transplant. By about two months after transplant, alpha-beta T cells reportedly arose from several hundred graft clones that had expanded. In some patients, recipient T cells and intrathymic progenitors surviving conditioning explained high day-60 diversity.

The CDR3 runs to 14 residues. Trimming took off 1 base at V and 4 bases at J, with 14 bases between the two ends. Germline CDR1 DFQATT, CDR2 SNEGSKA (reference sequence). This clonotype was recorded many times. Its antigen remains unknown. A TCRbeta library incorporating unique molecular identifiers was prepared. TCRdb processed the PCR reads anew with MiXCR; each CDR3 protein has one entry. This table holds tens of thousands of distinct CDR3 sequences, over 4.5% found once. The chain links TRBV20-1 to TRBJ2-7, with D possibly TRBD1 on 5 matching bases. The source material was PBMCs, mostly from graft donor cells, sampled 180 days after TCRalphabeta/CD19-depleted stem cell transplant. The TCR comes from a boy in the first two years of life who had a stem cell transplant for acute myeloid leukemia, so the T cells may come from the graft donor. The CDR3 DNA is TGCAGTGCTAGAGGGGCAGGGCTTCCGTACGAGCAGTACGTC. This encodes CSARGAGLPYEQYV.